This TCR beta chain was found in a study of STAT5B mutations in CD4+ large granular lymphocyte leukemia. Libraries were prepared by immunoSEQ multiplex PCR; TCRdb keeps only in-frame clonotypes and omits some of them. The sample comprises about 34,000 clones, 88% of which are singletons, and 0.95% to 1% rests with the top ten. Trimming cost V 3 bases and J 7 bases, with 9 bases left between them. This CDR3 is 13 amino acids long. The germline gives CDR1 SGHVS, CDR2 FNYEAQ. Controls came from buffy coats of healthy blood donors. The specimen sequenced was CD4+ T cells from blood buffy coats. The chain is built from TRBV7-6 and TRBJ1-4, with D tentatively TRBD1 (6 bases). This receptor was identified in a human donor in good health. Here the CDR3 DNA reads TGTGCCAGCAGCTTTAACAGGGTTGAAAAACTGTTTTTT. This sequence encodes CASSFNRVEKLFF.